This T cell receptor beta chain was found in a study of CD8 T cells in Susac syndrome. RNA, at roughly 0.45 to 1 ug, was reverse transcribed with random hexamers. Amplification of TCR beta CDR3 was carried out by immunoSEQ multiplex PCR, which covered 54 Vbeta and 13 Jbeta segments. TCRdb redid the calling of the immunoSEQ multiplex PCR reads with MiXCR, one entry per CDR3 protein. This table has some 200,000 distinct CDR3 sequences, 95% appearing once. Those who served as multiple sclerosis controls were treatment-naive patients with stable or active relapsing-remitting disease. The CD8+ and CD4+ T cells were isolated magnetically using a negative isolation approach, whereas the TEMRA cells were enriched by FACS. Trimming removed 6 bases from V and 9 bases from J, with 12 bases in between. The CDR3 is made up of 12 amino acids. Germline V CDR1 and CDR2: MNHEY, SVGAGI.

This receptor was identified in a human donor with multiple sclerosis. Sequenced input: CD4+ T cells from PBMCs. The chain joins TRBV6-5 to TRBJ2-1, with D possibly matching TRBD1 (5 bases). The CDR3 region is CASSSGWSEQFF. The CDR3, as DNA: TGTGCCAGCAGCTCAGGGTGGAGTGAGCAGTTCTTC.